One and the same sample provided the 6 T cell receptor beta chains below, sequenced in a study of glioma-infiltrating T cells. TCR alpha and beta CDR3 regions were amplified from RNA using iRepertoire nested multiplex PCR. MiXCR, run by TCRdb on the multiplex PCR reads, gives a single entry per CDR3 protein. The sample carries some 40,000 distinct CDR3 sequences, approximately 20% recorded once. The sequencing input was glioma tissue, nonneoplastic brain tissue, or PBMCs (not recorded which). The receptors originated from a human donor with low-grade glioma or glioblastoma, undergoing nonglioma brain surgery, or in good health (not recorded which).

This clonotype was observed at least ten times. The chain has TRBV2 and TRBJ2-7, with TRBD1 matching 8 bases. V lost 9 bases and J lost 4; bases outside the gene matches: 5. This CDR3 is 12 amino acids long. Germline V gene sequence: CDR1 SNHLY, CDR2 FYNNEI. The CDR3, as DNA: TGTGCCAGGGGGGACAGGAGTTACGAGCAGTACTTC. This encodes CARGDRSYEQYF.

CDR3 DNA sequence: TGTGCCAGCAGCTTTGAGGCAGCTGGCTACACCTTC. This codes for CASSFEAAGYTF. The J gene is TRBJ1-2, the V gene TRBV5-6; D is unclear. CDR3 size: 12 residues. V lost 2 bases, J lost 7 bases, and 9 bases lay in between. Germline V gene sequence: CDR1 SGHDT, CDR2 YYEEEE. The full variable domain, completed using reference TRBV5-6 and TRBJ1-2, is DAGVTQSPTHLIKTRGQQVTLRCSPKSGHDTVSWYQQALGQGPQFIFQYYEEEERQRGNFPDRFSGHQFPNYSSELNVNALLLGDSALYLCASSFEAAGYTFGSGTRLTVV.

This clonotype was seen many times. As DNA, the CDR3 is TGTGCCAGCAGCACGAGTAGCGGGGGGCGTAAGTCCTACGAGCAGTACGTC. It encodes CASSTSSGGRKSYEQYV. The gene calls are TRBV2 and TRBJ2-7; TRBD2 matches at 10 bases. With V trimmed by 6 bases and J by 1 base, 12 bases remained unmatched. This CDR3 spans 17 amino acids. Germline V CDR1 and CDR2: SNHLY, FYNNEI.

This clonotype was counted ten times or more. The chain carries TRBV28 and TRBJ1-5; 7 positions agree with TRBD1. This CDR3 region has 14 residues. CDR1 and CDR2 from the germline V gene are MDHEN and SYDVKM. Trimming took 4 bases from V and 2 from J; bases not matched to a gene: 2. Here the CDR3 DNA reads TGTGCCAGCAGTTATGGGACAGGCAATCAGCCCCAGCATTTT. It specifies CASSYGTGNQPQHF.

V and J are TRBV20-1 and TRBJ1-2; a weak D match, TRBD1 (5 bases). The germline V gene encodes CDR1 DFQATT and CDR2 SNEGSKA (reference sequence). Trimming left V 6 bases short and J 1 base short, with 15 bases between. The CDR3 runs to 14 residues. The CDR3 DNA reads TGCAGTGCCAGCGACCGGGGCCTTAACTATGGCTACACCTTC. Protein product: CSASDRGLNYGYTF.

This clonotype was counted only a few times. V usage is TRBV5-1 and J usage is TRBJ2-5; D is possibly TRBD2 (6 bases). This CDR3 spans 15 amino acids. The germline V and J ends were trimmed by 4 bases and 3 bases, with 16 bases remaining between them. The germline V gene has CDR1 SGHRS and CDR2 YFSETQ. Here the CDR3 DNA reads TGCGCCAGCAGCCCTATTCCAGGGACTGAAGAGACCCAGTACTTC. Protein product: CASSPIPGTEETQYF.